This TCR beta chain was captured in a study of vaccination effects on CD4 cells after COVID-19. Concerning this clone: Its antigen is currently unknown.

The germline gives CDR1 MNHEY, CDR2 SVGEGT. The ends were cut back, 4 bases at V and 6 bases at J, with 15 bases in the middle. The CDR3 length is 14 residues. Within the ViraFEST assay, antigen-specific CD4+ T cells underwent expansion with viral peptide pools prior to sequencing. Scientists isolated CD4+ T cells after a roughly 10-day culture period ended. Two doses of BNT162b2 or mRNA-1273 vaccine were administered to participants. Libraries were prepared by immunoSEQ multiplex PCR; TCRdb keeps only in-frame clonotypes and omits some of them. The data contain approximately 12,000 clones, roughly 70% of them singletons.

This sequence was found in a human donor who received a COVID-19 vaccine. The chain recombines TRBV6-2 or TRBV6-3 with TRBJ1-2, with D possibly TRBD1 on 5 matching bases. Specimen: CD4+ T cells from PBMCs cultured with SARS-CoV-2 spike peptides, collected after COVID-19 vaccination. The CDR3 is CASSSMGDGDGYTF. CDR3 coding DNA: TGTGCCAGCAGTTCGATGGGGGACGGTGATGGCTACACCTTC.